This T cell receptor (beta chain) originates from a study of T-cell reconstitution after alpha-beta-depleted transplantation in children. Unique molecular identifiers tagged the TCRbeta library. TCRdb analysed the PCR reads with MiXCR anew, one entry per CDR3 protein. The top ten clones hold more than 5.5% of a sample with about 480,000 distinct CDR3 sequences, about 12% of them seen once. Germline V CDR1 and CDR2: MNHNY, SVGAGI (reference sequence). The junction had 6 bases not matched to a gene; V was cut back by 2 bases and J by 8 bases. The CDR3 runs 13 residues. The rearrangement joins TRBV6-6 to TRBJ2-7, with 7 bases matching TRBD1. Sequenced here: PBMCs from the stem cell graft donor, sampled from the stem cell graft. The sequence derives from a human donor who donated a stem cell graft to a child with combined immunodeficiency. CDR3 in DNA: TGTGCCAGCAGTTACGCAGGGACAGTTAAGCAGTACTTC. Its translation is CASSYAGTVKQYF.